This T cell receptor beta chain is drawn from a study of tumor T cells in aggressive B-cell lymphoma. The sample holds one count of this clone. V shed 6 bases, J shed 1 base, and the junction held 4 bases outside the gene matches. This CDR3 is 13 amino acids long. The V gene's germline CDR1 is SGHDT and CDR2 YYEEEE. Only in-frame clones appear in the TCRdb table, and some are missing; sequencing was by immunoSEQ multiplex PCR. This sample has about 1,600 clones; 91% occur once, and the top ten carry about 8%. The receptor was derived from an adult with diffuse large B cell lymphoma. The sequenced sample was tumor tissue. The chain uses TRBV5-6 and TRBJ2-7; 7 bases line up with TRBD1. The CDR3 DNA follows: TGTGCCAGCACCAGACAGGGTTCCTACGAGCAGTACTTC. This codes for CASTRQGSYEQYF.